This T cell receptor (beta chain) came from a study of T cell repertoires in cytomegalovirus infection. TCRdb re-analysed the reads in MiXCR, keeping a single row per CDR3 protein. The sample has hundreds of thousands of distinct CDR3 sequences; 17% are singletons. For this clonotype: The antigen remains undetermined.

General observations from the study: The study found HLA-C-restricted CMV-specific TCR beta clonotypes dominating the ex vivo response. Frequencies of public TCR beta families were cumulated, and this identified carriers of CMV plus the relevant HLA.

Germline trimming cut 4 bases from V and 5 bases from J; bases unmatched to any gene: 7. CDR1 is MDHEN and CDR2 is SYDVKM in the germline V gene. The CDR3 spans 15 residues. This TCR was sampled from a human donor in good health (CMV status not recorded). Some clones in this sample may be carry-over from other donors' samples. The V gene is TRBV28, the J gene TRBJ2-2, with 7 bases matching TRBD1. The specimen sequenced was PBMCs. In nucleotides, the CDR3 is TGTGCCAGCAGTTGGGCGACAGGGTTGACCGGGGAGCTGTTTTTT. This gives the protein CASSWATGLTGELFF.